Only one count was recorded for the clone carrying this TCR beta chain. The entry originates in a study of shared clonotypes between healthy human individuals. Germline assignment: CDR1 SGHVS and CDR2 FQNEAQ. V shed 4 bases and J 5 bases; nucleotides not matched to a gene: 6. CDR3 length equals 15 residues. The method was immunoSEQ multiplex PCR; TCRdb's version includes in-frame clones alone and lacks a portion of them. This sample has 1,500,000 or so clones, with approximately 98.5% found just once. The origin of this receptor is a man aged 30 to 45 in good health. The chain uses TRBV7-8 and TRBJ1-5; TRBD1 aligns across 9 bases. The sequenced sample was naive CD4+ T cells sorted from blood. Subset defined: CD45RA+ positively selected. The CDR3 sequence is CASSSRTGEYQPQHF. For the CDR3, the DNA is TGTGCCAGCAGCTCTAGGACAGGGGAGTATCAGCCCCAGCATTTT. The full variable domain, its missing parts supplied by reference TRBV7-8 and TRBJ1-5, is GAGVSQSPRYKVAKRGQDVALRCDPISGHVSLFWYQQALGQGPEFLTYFQNEAQLDKSGLPSDRFFAERPEGSVSTLKIQRTQQEDSAVYLCASSSRTGEYQPQHFGDGTRLSIL.